This is a list of T cell receptor beta chains from one sample in a study of blood T cell repertoires in COVID-19. Measured with immunoSEQ multiplex PCR; TCRdb has only the in-frame clones, and not every one. Of around 80,000 clones in the sample, roughly 78% were seen once. The source material was peripheral blood. The source of these receptors is a man aged 60 to 75 with acute or convalescent COVID-19. Each CDR3 is given with its conserved first and last residue. A D gene is named only where the DNA matches it firmly. Clone size is stated in some rows and not others, as once, few, many or a class when expanded.

J,V,D,size,DNA,CDR3
TRBJ2-7,TRBV19,TRBD2,NA,TGTGCCAGTAGTATCTACCTAGCGGAATCCTACGAGCAGTACTTC,CASSIYLAESYEQYF
TRBJ2-2,TRBV10-1,TRBD1,NA,TGCGCCAGCAGGGAAGGGGGCGCGAACACCGGGGAGCTGTTTTTT,CASREGGANTGELFF
TRBJ1-6,TRBV6-6,TRBD1,few,TGTGCCAGCAGTTTTACACAGGGGGCAAATTCACCCCTCCACTTT,CASSFTQGANSPLHF
TRBJ1-5,TRBV5-1,NA,NA,TGCGCCAGCAGCTTGGCACCCGGGGGAGGCAATCAGCCCCAGCATTTT,CASSLAPGGGNQPQHF
TRBJ2-5,TRBV11-2,TRBD1,NA,TGTGCCAGCAGCTCAATGACAGGGCAAGAGACCCAGTACTTC,CASSSMTGQETQYF
TRBJ1-4,TRBV7-2,TRBD1,NA,TGTGCCAGCAGGGCTCCGGGACAGGGGAATGAAAAACTGTTTTTT,CASRAPGQGNEKLFF
TRBJ1-1,TRBV5-5,TRBD1,NA,TGTGCCAGCAGCTTTTGGACAGGGGGAACTGAAGCTTTCTTT,CASSFWTGGTEAFF
TRBJ2-7,TRBV5-6,NA,NA,TGTGCCAGCAGCTTGGGTTTAATCCGGGGCGAGCAGTACTTC,CASSLGLIRGEQYF
TRBJ2-7,TRBV7-2,NA,NA,TGTGCCAGCAGCCCTTTTCCCAGGGGCTCCTCATACGAGCAGTACTTC,CASSPFPRGSSYEQYF
TRBJ1-4,TRBV7-3,NA,NA,TGTGCCAGCAGCTCCCCAGGGTTTAGCGAAAAACTGTTTTTT,CASSSPGFSEKLFF
TRBJ2-7,TRBV5-1,NA,NA,TGCGCCAGCAGCTTGGGGGACATCCTCTCCTACGAGCAGTACTTC,CASSLGDILSYEQYF
TRBJ1-2,TRBV25-1,NA,few,TGTGCCAGCAGTGATTCCTTATATGGCTACACCTTC,CASSDSLYGYTF
TRBJ2-3,TRBV7-2,TRBD2,NA,TGTGCCAGCAAACTAGCGGGGCAAGGTTTCACAGATACGCAGTATTTT,CASKLAGQGFTDTQYF
TRBJ2-3,TRBV7-9,NA,few,TGTGCCAGCGGGGACTCAGCGGATACGCAGTATTTT,CASGDSADTQYF
TRBJ2-3,TRBV5-1,TRBD2,NA,TGCGCCAGCAGCTCCGGGACTAGCGGATTAGTGGATACGCAGTATTTT,CASSSGTSGLVDTQYF
TRBJ1-6,TRBV6-5,NA,NA,TGTGCCAGCAGTTACTCGGCTCAAGCGGATAATTCACCCCTCCACTTT,CASSYSAQADNSPLHF
TRBJ1-1,TRBV12-3/TRBV12-4,NA,NA,TGTGCCAGCAGCCCAGAATCGGGCACTGAAGCTTTCTTT,CASSPESGTEAFF
TRBJ2-5,TRBV25-1,TRBD1,NA,TGTGCCAGCACCCAGACAGGGGCCTCCCAAGAGACCCAGTACTTC,CASTQTGASQETQYF
TRBJ2-1,TRBV5-1,TRBD1,once,TGCGCCAGCAGCTTGGCTGGACAGGGACCCAATGAGCAGTTCTTC,CASSLAGQGPNEQFF
TRBJ1-6,TRBV28,NA,NA,TGTGCCAGCACTCCCGGGACACCAAATTCACCCCTCCACTTT,CASTPGTPNSPLHF
TRBJ1-1,TRBV4-3,NA,NA,TGCGCCAGCAGCCAAGAATGGGTGGGAGGGTACACTGAAGCTTTCTTT,CASSQEWVGGYTEAFF
TRBJ1-1,TRBV7-8,NA,few,TGTGCCAGCAGCTTACTAGGCAGGGCCCCAGGAAACACTGAAGCTTTCTTT,CASSLLGRAPGNTEAFF
TRBJ2-2,TRBV13,NA,NA,TGTGCCAGCAGCCTACGAGGGAGCACCGGGGAGCTGTTTTTT,CASSLRGSTGELFF
TRBJ1-4,TRBV7-2,TRBD1,few,TGTGCCAGCAGCCCGACAGGGGTAGCAACTAATGAAAAACTGTTTTTT,CASSPTGVATNEKLFF
TRBJ2-3,TRBV10-1,NA,NA,TGCGCCAGCAGTGAATCTGGAGGGGATACGCAGTATTTT,CASSESGGDTQYF
TRBJ2-3,TRBV10-3,TRBD1,NA,TGTGCCTCCCACCCCGGGGACAGCAGCACAGATACGCAGTATTTT,CASHPGDSSTDTQYF
TRBJ2-5,TRBV27,TRBD2,NA,TGTGCCAGCAGTTTCTCGACTAGCGGGAGAATCGAAAAGACCCAGTACTTC,CASSFSTSGRIEKTQYF
TRBJ2-7,TRBV6-5,NA,NA,TGTGCCAGCAGTTCCCGGGACACCTCCTACGAGCAGTACTTC,CASSSRDTSYEQYF
TRBJ2-7,TRBV6-6,NA,NA,TGTGCCAGCAGCCCGGCGGCGTTCGGCTCCTACGAGCAGTACTTC,CASSPAAFGSYEQYF
TRBJ1-4,TRBV5-4,NA,few,TGTGCCAGCAGCTCCCGGACTGCAACTAATGAAAAACTGTTTTTT,CASSSRTATNEKLFF
TRBJ2-1,TRBV7-9,NA,NA,TGTGCCAGCAGCTTAGTCCGTAGTGAGCAGTTCTTC,CASSLVRSEQFF
TRBJ2-1,TRBV6-5,TRBD2,NA,TGTGCCAGCAGTTCTAGCGGGGGTAGCTCCTACAATGAGCAGTTCTTC,CASSSSGGSSYNEQFF
TRBJ2-7,TRBV7-8,TRBD1,NA,TGTGCCAGCAGCCGAGGACAGGCGGGGCAGTACTTC,CASSRGQAGQYF
TRBJ1-4,TRBV7-9,NA,NA,TGTGCCAGCAGCTTAGGGCAGGCGGGGGAAAAACTGTTTTTT,CASSLGQAGEKLFF
TRBJ1-4,TRBV7-2,NA,NA,TGTGCCAGCAGCCCGGCCGGGGGAGCTAATGAAAAACTGTTTTTT,CASSPAGGANEKLFF
TRBJ1-2,TRBV5-1,NA,NA,TGCGCCAGCAGCCAAACCGGACAGAACTATGGCTACACCTTC,CASSQTGQNYGYTF
TRBJ2-3,TRBV11-3,NA,once,TGTGCCAGCAGCTCCTGGTCAGGATGGGGCACAGATACGCAGTATTTT,CASSSWSGWGTDTQYF
TRBJ1-3,TRBV10-3,TRBD1,few,TGTGCCATCAGTGGAAGTTATAGGGACAGGTTTTCTGGAAACACCATATATTTT,CAISGSYRDRFSGNTIYF
TRBJ2-2,TRBV7-8,NA,NA,TGTGCCAGCAGAGGAAGGGCGGGGAACACCGGGGAGCTGTTTTTT,CASRGRAGNTGELFF
TRBJ2-1,TRBV18,TRBD2,NA,TGTGCCAGCTCACCAGGGACTAGCAATGAGCAGTTCTTC,CASSPGTSNEQFF
TRBJ2-7,TRBV19,NA,few,TGTGCCTCCACAGATTTCTACGAGCAGTACTTC,CASTDFYEQYF
TRBJ1-6,TRBV6-5,NA,NA,TGTGCCAGCAGTAGACAGGCCTATAATTCACCCCTCCACTTT,CASSRQAYNSPLHF
TRBJ1-6,TRBV27,TRBD1,once,TGTGCCAGCAGTTTTAGGGACAGGCTTAATTCACCCCTCCACTTT,CASSFRDRLNSPLHF
TRBJ1-1,TRBV2,NA,NA,TGTGCCAGCATAGGGGGAGGGTACACTGAAGCTTTCTTT,CASIGGGYTEAFF
TRBJ2-5,TRBV11-2,NA,once,TGTGCCAGCAGCTTAGGTCGGGAAGAGACCCAGTACTTC,CASSLGREETQYF
TRBJ1-1,TRBV28,NA,NA,TGTGCCAACTCGAGGCACTTGAACACTGAAGCTTTCTTT,CANSRHLNTEAFF
TRBJ2-5,TRBV6-2/TRBV6-3,TRBD1,NA,TGTGCCAGCAGCCAGACAGGGGCGCTTATGGAGACCCAGTACTTC,CASSQTGALMETQYF
TRBJ1-6,TRBV7-8,NA,NA,TGTGCCAGCAGCCACGGAGGGAATTCACCCCTCCACTTT,CASSHGGNSPLHF